Presented here are 9 T cell receptor beta chains from one specimen sequenced in a study of CD8+CD57+ T cells in acquired aplastic anemia. Genomic DNA, the template, was used for profiling of the TCR beta VDJ and CDR3. TCRdb re-derived calls from the reads in MiXCR, one entry per CDR3 protein. Here the sample spans about 200,000 distinct CDR3 sequences, under 55% being singletons. CD8+CD57+ cell expansion, shown by flow cytometry, had occurred in the patients selected for sequencing. Material: sorted CD4+, CD8+, or CD8+CD57+ T cells (not recorded which) from PBMCs. The receptors come from a human donor with aplastic anemia.

V and J are TRBV15 and TRBJ2-1, with D unresolved. The length of the CDR3 is 15 residues. Germline V CDR1 and CDR2: LNHNV, YYDKDF (reference sequence). Deletions cut 0 bases from V and 2 bases from J, with 8 bases between. Here the CDR3 reads CATSREKGTYNEQFF. Here the CDR3 DNA reads TGTGCCACCAGCAGAGAGAAGGGTACCTACAATGAGCAGTTCTTC.

This clonotype was seen ten or more times. The chain recombines TRBV5-1 with TRBJ1-2; D may be TRBD1 (6 bases). There are 15 residues in the CDR3. The germline CDR1 and CDR2 sequences are SGHRS and YFSETQ. V lost 1 base and J 4 bases, leaving 14 bases between the germline ends. CDR3 coding DNA: TGCGCCAGCAGCTTGCGGACAGAAGGCATCTATGGCTACACCTTC. It encodes CASSLRTEGIYGYTF.

This clonotype was counted at least ten times. This chain connects TRBV20-1 to TRBJ1-1; D call uncertain. Per the germline V gene, CDR1 is DFQATT and CDR2 is SNEGSKA (reference sequence). Trimming took off 5 bases at V and 1 base at J, with 8 bases between the two ends. This CDR3 region has 12 residues. The CDR3 is CSASTRNTEAFF. CDR3 in DNA: TGCAGTGCTTCGACACGGAACACTGAAGCTTTCTTT.

A word on this clonotype: No conserved phenylalanine or tryptophan is present at the end of the CDR3, so a read error is the likely explanation. The limits of the CDR3 on the DNA are not certain, so only TCRdb's listed CDR3 is given. The chain employs TRBV7-8 and TRBJ1-2; no DNA check was done on the table's D call, TRBD1. The CDR3 comprises 11 residues, both ends counted. CDR1 SGHVS and CDR2 FQNEAQ come from the germline V gene. The chain's CDR3 is CASSLARGQTS.

CDR3 bases: TGTGCCAGCAGCTTACGTCGGATGCGGGCAAGCACAGATACGCAGTATTTT. Amino acids: CASSLRRMRASTDTQYF. V gene TRBV7-2 combines with J gene TRBJ2-3; TRBD2 is a possible D gene (5 bases). The length of the CDR3 is 17 residues. CDR1 is SGHTA and CDR2 is FQGNSA in the germline V gene. V lost 2 bases, J lost 0 bases, and 15 bases lay in between. The full variable domain, completed using reference TRBV7-2 and TRBJ2-3, is GAGVSQSPSNKVTEKGKDVELRCDPISGHTALYWYRQSLGQGLEFLIYFQGNSAPDKSGLPSDRFSAERTGGSVSTLTIQRTQQEDSAVYLCASSLRRMRASTDTQYFGPGTRLTVL.

Details on this clonotype: The junction departs from germline at one end; a sequencing error may be responsible. The CDR3 loop reads CASRAGTPLNTEALF. CDR3 nucleotide sequence: TGTGCCAGCAGGGCCGGGACGCCTTTGAACACTGAAGCTCTCTTT. The genes are TRBV6-1 and TRBJ1-1, with a possible D match to TRBD1 (5 bases). This CDR3 spans 15 amino acids. Germline CDR1 and CDR2: MNHNS and SASEGT.

This clonotype was recorded many times. The genes are TRBV2 and TRBJ1-6, with TRBD1 identical over 7 bases. CDR3 size: 16 residues. The junction had 3 bases not matched to a gene; V was cut back by 0 bases and J by 4 bases. The germline V gene encodes CDR1 SNHLY and CDR2 FYNNEI. The CDR3 coding sequence is TGTGCCAGCAGTGAAGCTAGGGGACAGTATAATTCACCCCTCCACTTT. Its translation is CASSEARGQYNSPLHF.

V and J are TRBV10-3 and TRBJ1-3; possibly TRBD1 for D (5 bases). In germline, CDR1 is ENHRY, CDR2 SYGVKD. The CDR3 is 16 residues long. Between the trimmed V and J ends, which lost 5 bases and 0 bases, there was a span of 14 bases. CDR3 loop: CAISPSRTSSGNTIYF. CDR3 nucleotide sequence: TGTGCCATCAGTCCTAGTAGGACAAGCTCTGGAAACACCATATATTTT.

This clonotype came up a few times. The chain has TRBV4-1 and TRBJ1-1, with unresolved D. The germline V gene has CDR1 MGHRA and CDR2 YSYEKL. This CDR3 contains 16 residues. V shed 2 bases and J shed 4 bases, with 17 bases lying between them. The chain's CDR3 is CASSQRGSLEGTEAFF. Written as DNA, the CDR3 is TGCGCCAGCAGCCAACGGGGTAGCCTGGAGGGCACTGAAGCTTTCTTT.